Below, 23 T cell receptor beta chains from the same sample are listed, as sequenced in a study of T-cell memory formation after mild COVID-19. TCRdb fed the 5' RACE reads into MiXCR, producing one record per CDR3 protein. The sample yields some 300,000 distinct CDR3 sequences, 19% seen once. Specimen: PBMCs or a T cell subset sorted from them (not recorded which). These receptors were obtained from a man between 18 and 29 years old who had mild COVID-19 (a few samples of this study predate the infection). Cell type and time point are not known.

The rearrangement uses TRBV18 and TRBJ1-4, with a possible D match to TRBD1 (5 bases). V was shortened by 3 bases and J by 8 bases, with 19 bases between the two germline ends. Germline assignment: CDR1 KGHSH and CDR2 LQKENI. This CDR3 has 16 residues. This chain's CDR3 is CASSPTVGHLREKLFF. For the CDR3, the DNA is TGTGCCAGCTCACCTACTGTAGGACACCTACGGGAAAAACTGTTTTTT.

In this sample, this clonotype turned up a few times. V gene TRBV15 combines with J gene TRBJ2-3; D gene uncertain. This CDR3 has 14 residues. Per the germline V gene, CDR1 is LNHNV and CDR2 is YYDKDF (reference sequence). V lost 5 bases and J lost 1, with 10 bases in between. The CDR3 protein is CATSFRGGTDTQYF. CDR3 nucleotides: TGTGCCACCAGCTTCCGAGGAGGCACAGATACGCAGTATTTT. Using reference TRBV15 and TRBJ2-3 for the parts outside the CDR3, the full variable domain is DAMVIQNPRYQVTQFGKPVTLSCSQTLNHNVMYWYQQKSSQAPKLLFHYYDKDFNNEADTPDNFQSRRPNTSFCFLDIRSPGLGDTAMYLCATSFRGGTDTQYFGPGTRLTVL.

This clonotype was found a few times. J is TRBJ1-4 and V is TRBV20-1, with D maybe TRBD1 (5 bases). The germline V gene encodes CDR1 DFQATT and CDR2 SNEGSKA (reference sequence). CDR3 length: 14 residues. Trimming left V 3 bases short and J 4 bases short, with 12 bases between. Written as DNA, the CDR3 is TGCAGTGCTAGGTTTGGGGGTTTTAATGAAAAACTGTTTTTT. Amino acid sequence: CSARFGGFNEKLFF.

This chain links TRBV10-2 with TRBJ1-5; the D is unclear. This CDR3 has 14 amino acids. CDR1 is WSHSY and CDR2 is SAAADI in the germline V gene. V was clipped by 2 bases and J by 1 base, with 6 bases between them. The CDR3 is CASSEPGSNQPQHF. As DNA, the CDR3 is TGCGCCAGCAGTGAGCCTGGAAGCAATCAGCCCCAGCATTTT.

This clonotype was found many times. The V and J genes are TRBV12-3 or TRBV12-4 and TRBJ2-1; TRBD1 matches at 7 bases. The CDR3 consists of 14 residues. V was pared by 6 bases and J by 5 bases, with 7 bases of the junction left unmatched. CDR3: CASSYRGLDNEQFF. As DNA, the CDR3 is TGTGCCAGCAGCTACAGGGGTTTGGACAATGAGCAGTTCTTC.

This clonotype was counted ten times or more. The rearrangement links TRBV28 to TRBJ2-7; a weak D match, TRBD2 (6 bases). Germline lookup yields CDR1 MDHEN and CDR2 SYDVKM. This CDR3 comprises 12 residues. With 2 bases removed from V and 7 bases from J, the gap between germline ends came to 9 bases. CDR3 loop: CASSLGGLEQYV. The DNA for the CDR3 is TGTGCCAGCAGTTTAGGAGGGTTGGAGCAGTACGTC.

A few counts support this clonotype. This chain links TRBV5-1 with TRBJ2-7, with D possibly matching TRBD2 (5 bases). The CDR3 length is 12 residues. The germline CDR1 and CDR2 sequences are SGHRS and YFSETQ. The germline V and J ends were trimmed by 3 bases and 3 bases, with 7 bases remaining between them. The CDR3 sequence: CASSSGNYEQYF. The CDR3 bases are TGCGCCAGCAGCTCCGGGAACTACGAGCAGTACTTC.

This clonotype was observed a few times. V gene TRBV7-9 combines with J gene TRBJ1-1, with 12 positions matching TRBD1. The CDR3 runs to 13 residues. J was trimmed by 12 bases and V by 4 bases; bases with no gene match: 6. CDR1 and CDR2 from the germline V gene are SEHNR and FQNEAQ (reference sequence). The CDR3 region has the DNA TGTGCCAGCAGCTCGGGACAGGGGGCTGGGTCTTTCTTT. It yields the protein CASSSGQGAGSFF. The full variable domain, in which reference TRBV7-9 and TRBJ1-1 provide the parts outside the CDR3, is DTGVSQNPRHKITKRGQNVTFRCDPISEHNRLYWYRQTLGQGPEFLTYFQNEAQLEKSRLLSDRFSAERPKGSFSTLEIQRTEQGDSAMYLCASSSGQGAGSFFGQGTRLTVV.

Many counts were recorded for this clonotype. This CDR3 is CAISEVKSGETQYF. In nucleotides, the CDR3 is TGTGCCATCAGTGAAGTCAAATCGGGAGAGACCCAGTACTTC. This chain joins TRBV10-3 and TRBJ2-5; D not certain. This CDR3 is built from 14 residues. Germline V gene lookup returns CDR1 ENHRY and CDR2 SYGVKD. V lost 3 bases and J lost 4, with 12 bases in between.

The chain uses TRBV4-1 and TRBJ2-3; TRBD2 is a possible D gene (5 bases). Trimming stripped 1 base from V and 3 bases from J, with 17 bases between. Per the germline V gene, CDR1 is MGHRA and CDR2 is YSYEKL. CDR3 size: 17 residues. In DNA, the CDR3 is TGCGCCAGCAGCCAAGCCCGACGGGCGGGCCCTACAGATACGCAGTATTTT. Its translation: CASSQARRAGPTDTQYF.

A few counts support this clonotype. J is TRBJ2-3 and V is TRBV7-9; 10 bases align to TRBD2. The V and J ends lost 5 bases and 0 bases, in that order; junction bases with no gene match: 11. Germline CDR1 is SEHNR and CDR2 is FQNEAQ (reference sequence). This CDR3 comprises 18 residues. CDR3 protein: CASSLAASGGSSTDTQYF. Here the CDR3 DNA reads TGTGCCAGCAGCCTCGCTGCTAGCGGGGGTAGTAGCACAGATACGCAGTATTTT.

The chain couples TRBV25-1 to TRBJ1-2, with D tentatively TRBD1 (6 bases). CDR1 is MGHDK and CDR2 is SYGVNS in the germline V gene. The CDR3 runs to 13 residues. The V end lost 3 bases, the J end lost 6 bases, and 11 bases lay between the germline ends. The DNA of the CDR3 is TGTGCCAGCAGTGACCACAACAGGGATGGCTACACCTTC. Its translation is CASSDHNRDGYTF.

The chain couples TRBV4-1 to TRBJ2-7; D remains unclear. The CDR3 sequence is 19 residues long. V was trimmed by 1 base and J by 2 bases, leaving 24 bases between them. Per germline, CDR1 MGHRA and CDR2 YSYEKL. In DNA, the CDR3 is TGCGCCAGCAGCCAAGCATCGCCCGATACCCACTACGGCCCCTACGAGCAGTACTTC. This sequence encodes CASSQASPDTHYGPYEQYF.

The rearrangement joins TRBV12-3 or TRBV12-4 to TRBJ1-4, with D maybe TRBD1 (6 bases). V was clipped by 4 bases and J by 8 bases, with 17 bases between them. This CDR3 is 15 amino acids long. CDR3 residues: CASSYGSGAGEKLFF. Here the CDR3 DNA reads TGTGCCAGCAGTTATGGGTCGGGGGCAGGGGAAAAACTGTTTTTT.

The V and J genes are TRBV29-1 and TRBJ2-1; TRBD2 aligns across 7 bases. The J segment lost 7 bases and the V segment lost 7 bases, leaving 7 bases of the junction unmatched. In germline, CDR1 is SQVTM, CDR2 ANQGSEA. CDR3 size: 12 residues. The CDR3 spells CSARLAPNEQFF. DNA of the CDR3: TGCAGCGCACGACTAGCCCCTAATGAGCAGTTCTTC.

This chain uses TRBV6-5 with TRBJ1-6; D is unclear. The V gene's germline CDR1 is MNHEY and CDR2 SVGAGI. The ends were cut back, 8 bases at V and 10 bases at J, with 15 bases in the middle. This CDR3 region has 13 residues. The DNA of the CDR3 is TGTGCCAGCTCCCGCCACTTAGACTCACCCCTCCACTTT. It specifies CASSRHLDSPLHF.

This chain links TRBV20-1 with TRBJ2-2; weak D call: TRBD2 (6 bases). Per germline, CDR1 DFQATT and CDR2 SNEGSKA (reference sequence). Trimming removed 5 bases at V and 4 bases at J, with 23 bases between. The CDR3 extends over 17 amino acids. The CDR3: CSAPLPSEGLRTGELFF. The CDR3 DNA follows: TGCAGTGCTCCCCTCCCCTCGGAGGGCTTACGCACCGGGGAGCTGTTTTTT.

The chain recombines TRBV7-2 with TRBJ2-5; D is unclear. CDR3 length equals 11 residues. Trimming shortened V by 6 bases and J by 5 bases, and 7 bases separated the two germline ends. Per germline, CDR1 SGHTA and CDR2 FQGNSA. CDR3 bases: TGTGCCAGCAGGGGTAGCGAGACCCAGTACTTC. Translating gives CASRGSETQYF.

The V and J genes are TRBV11-2 and TRBJ2-3; TRBD2 matches at 8 bases. Germline loops: CDR1 SGHAT, CDR2 FQNNGV. The ends lost 3 bases at V and 5 bases at J; junction bases unmatched: 4. The length of the CDR3 is 14 residues. DNA for the CDR3: TGTGCCAGCAGCTTGAACGGGGGGGGAGATACGCAGTATTTT. Translation: CASSLNGGGDTQYF.

The gene calls are TRBV7-2 and TRBJ1-5; D remains ambiguous. Trimming stripped 6 bases from V and 6 bases from J, with 9 bases between. Germline CDR1 SGHTA, CDR2 FQGNSA. The CDR3 extends over 12 amino acids. CDR3 nucleotide sequence: TGTGCCAGCAGTACGTTGAGTCAGCCCCAGCATTTT. Translated, it gives CASSTLSQPQHF. The full variable domain, in which reference TRBV7-2 and TRBJ1-5 provide the parts outside the CDR3, is GAGVSQSPSNKVTEKGKDVELRCDPISGHTALYWYRQSLGQGLEFLIYFQGNSAPDKSGLPSDRFSAERTGGSVSTLTIQRTQQEDSAVYLCASSTLSQPQHFGDGTRLSIL.

The chain uses TRBV5-1 and TRBJ2-7; D might be TRBD2 (6 bases). Trimming cost V 0 bases and J 2 bases, with 12 bases left between them. Germline CDR1 is SGHRS and CDR2 is YFSETQ. The CDR3 is made up of 15 amino acids. The CDR3 here is CASSLEGREAYEQYF. CDR3 in DNA: TGCGCCAGCAGCTTGGAGGGCAGGGAGGCCTACGAGCAGTACTTC. The complete variable domain, with remaining parts taken from reference TRBV5-1 and TRBJ2-7, reads KAGVTQTPRYLIKTRGQQVTLSCSPISGHRSVSWYQQTPGQGLQFLFEYFSETQRNKGNFPGRFSGRQFSNSRSEMNVSTLELGDSALYLCASSLEGREAYEQYFGPGTRLTVT.

This clonotype was seen more than once but under ten times. The chain has TRBV4-3 and TRBJ2-7, with TRBD1 identical over 9 bases. The J segment lost 7 bases and the V segment lost 2 bases, leaving 9 bases of the junction unmatched. This CDR3 is 15 amino acids long. Germline V CDR1 and CDR2: LGHNA, YSLEER. CDR3 residues: CASSQSGTGTKEQYF. CDR3 coding DNA: TGCGCCAGCAGCCAATCCGGGACAGGGACAAAAGAGCAGTACTTC.

In its sample, this clonotype was seen many times. The chain uses TRBV20-1 and TRBJ2-7; 10 bases fit TRBD2. From germline, CDR1 is DFQATT and CDR2 SNEGSKA (reference sequence). CDR3 length equals 17 residues. The trim removed 0 bases at V and 2 bases at J, leaving 10 bases unmatched. This chain's CDR3 is CSARDHLAGVYAYEQYF. The CDR3 DNA reads as TGCAGTGCTAGAGATCACCTAGCGGGGGTCTACGCCTACGAGCAGTACTTC.